The rows below give T cell receptor beta chains drawn from one sample of a study of cytomegalovirus exposure and HLA in healthy donors. Libraries were prepared by immunoSEQ multiplex PCR; TCRdb keeps only in-frame clonotypes and omits some of them. The data show about 170,000 clones, roughly 90% seen once. The sequenced material came from PBMCs. The receptors derive from a woman aged 18-30 years in good health and CMV-seronegative. Each CDR3 is given with its conserved first and last residue. The order of the fields is D gene, CDR3 length, V gene, J gene, clone size, CDR3 DNA, CDR3 protein. The D gene is left open where the match is weak. Only part of the rows carry a size: once, few, many, or a class if the clone is expanded.

TRBD2	16	TRBV5-8	TRBJ2-3	-	TGTGCCAGCAGCACCGGACTAGCGGGGAACACAGATACGCAGTATTTT	CASSTGLAGNTDTQYF
TRBD1	14	TRBV5-1	TRBJ1-2	few	TGCGCCAGCAGCCCGACAGGGGTGGAGGATGGCTACACCTTC	CASSPTGVEDGYTF
-	15	TRBV2	TRBJ2-2	-	TGTGCCAGCAGTCCGTTAGGACTCCGCAACGGGGAGCTGTTTTTT	CASSPLGLRNGELFF
TRBD1	17	TRBV7-2	TRBJ2-6	-	TGTGCCAGCAGCCCTGGGGACAGCTTCTCTGGGGCCAACGTCCTGACTTTC	CASSPGDSFSGANVLTF
-	13	TRBV11-2	TRBJ2-1	-	TGTGCCAGCAGCCCGACTAGATACAATGAGCAGTTCTTC	CASSPTRYNEQFF
-	15	TRBV27	TRBJ2-7	once	TGTGCCAGCAGTTTATCAGGGGCCCTCTCCTACGAGCAGTACTTC	CASSLSGALSYEQYF
TRBD2	14	TRBV5-1	TRBJ2-5	-	TGCGCCAGCAGCTTGAACGCGGGGGTAGAGACCCAGTACTTC	CASSLNAGVETQYF
TRBD2	16	TRBV15	TRBJ2-3	few	TGTGCCACCAGCAGAGTCCCAGCGGGGGTCGAAGATACGCAGTATTTT	CATSRVPAGVEDTQYF
-	14	TRBV6-1	TRBJ1-5	-	TGTGCCAGCAGCGTCCAGGGTTCCAATCAGCCCCAGCATTTT	CASSVQGSNQPQHF
-	12	TRBV7-2	TRBJ2-7	once	TGTGCCAGCAGCTTAACAGGCTACGAGCAGTACTTC	CASSLTGYEQYF